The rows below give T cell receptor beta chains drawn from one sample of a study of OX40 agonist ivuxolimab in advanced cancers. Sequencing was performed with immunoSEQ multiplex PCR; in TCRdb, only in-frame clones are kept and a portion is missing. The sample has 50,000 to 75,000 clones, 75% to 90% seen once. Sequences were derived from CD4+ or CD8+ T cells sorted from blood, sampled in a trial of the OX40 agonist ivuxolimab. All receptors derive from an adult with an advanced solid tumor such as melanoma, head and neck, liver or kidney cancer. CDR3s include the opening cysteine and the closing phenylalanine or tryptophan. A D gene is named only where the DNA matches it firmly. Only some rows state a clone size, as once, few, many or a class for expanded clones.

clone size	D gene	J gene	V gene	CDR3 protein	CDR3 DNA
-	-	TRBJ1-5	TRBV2	CASRTAGTPDQPQHF	TGTGCCAGCAGAACGGCCGGGACTCCCGATCAGCCCCAGCATTTT
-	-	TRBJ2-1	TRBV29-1	CSVGPRGHEQFF	TGCAGCGTTGGGCCCAGGGGACATGAGCAGTTCTTC
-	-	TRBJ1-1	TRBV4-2	CASSQDLNTEAFF	TGTGCCAGCAGCCAAGACTTGAACACTGAAGCTTTCTTT
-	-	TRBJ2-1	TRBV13	CASSLRPGGQGSYNEQFF	TGTGCCAGCAGCTTACGGCCCGGAGGGCAAGGATCTTACAATGAGCAGTTCTTC
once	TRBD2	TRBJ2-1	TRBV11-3	CASSLRGGAMHEQFF	TGTGCCAGCAGCTTACGCGGGGGGGCTATGCATGAGCAGTTCTTC
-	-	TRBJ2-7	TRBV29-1	CSVAGHLTKEQYF	TGCAGCGTTGCGGGACACCTTACCAAGGAGCAGTACTTC
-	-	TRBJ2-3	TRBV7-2	CASSLDGGGPTDTQYF	TGTGCCAGCAGCTTAGATGGGGGAGGCCCCACAGATACGCAGTATTTT
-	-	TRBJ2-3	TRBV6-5	CASSYSGGNTQYF	TGTGCCAGCAGTTACTCAGGGGGGAATACGCAGTATTTT
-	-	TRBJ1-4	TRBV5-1	CASSLGGAGLEKLFF	TGCGCCAGCAGCTTGGGGGGCGCGGGCCTTGAAAAACTGTTTTTT
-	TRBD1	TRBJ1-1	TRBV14	CASSLPLGQAPIRYTEAFF	TGTGCCAGCAGCCTCCCCCTGGGACAGGCGCCCATCCGGTACACTGAAGCTTTCTTT
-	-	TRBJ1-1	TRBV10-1	CASSEGRNTEAFF	TGCGCCAGCAGTGAAGGGCGGAACACTGAAGCTTTCTTT
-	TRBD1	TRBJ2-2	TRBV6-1	CASSASSTGGHRTGELFF	TGTGCCAGCAGTGCCAGCTCTACAGGGGGCCATCGCACCGGGGAGCTGTTTTTT
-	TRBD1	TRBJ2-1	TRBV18	CASSLRDSSRGQFF	TGTGCCAGCTCACTCCGGGACAGCAGTCGGGGGCAGTTCTTC
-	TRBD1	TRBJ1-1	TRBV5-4	CASSLGDRGWGTEAFF	TGTGCCAGCAGCTTGGGGGACAGGGGTTGGGGCACTGAAGCTTTCTTT
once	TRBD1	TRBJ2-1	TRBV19	CASSISPTGGSYNEQFF	TGTGCCAGTAGTATCTCGCCCACAGGGGGCTCATACAATGAGCAGTTCTTC
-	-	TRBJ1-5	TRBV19	CASQGLGNQPQHF	TGTGCCAGCCAGGGCCTGGGTAATCAGCCCCAGCATTTT
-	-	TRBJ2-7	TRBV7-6	CASSLSLGYEQYF	TGTGCCAGCAGCTTATCTCTAGGCTACGAGCAGTACTTC
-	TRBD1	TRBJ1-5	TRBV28	CASSLPGQGINQPQHF	TGTGCCAGCAGTTTACCCGGACAGGGCATTAATCAGCCCCAGCATTTT
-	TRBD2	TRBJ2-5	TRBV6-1	CASSEEASGGLSIRETQYF	TGTGCCAGCAGTGAAGAGGCTAGCGGGGGCCTATCCATCCGAGAGACCCAGTACTTC
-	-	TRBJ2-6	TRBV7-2	CASSASPSGANVLTF	TGTGCCAGCAGCGCCTCGCCATCTGGAGCCAACGTCCTGACTTTC
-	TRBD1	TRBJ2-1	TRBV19	CASSIDRPGTGNEQFF	TGTGCCAGTAGTATAGATCGTCCCGGGACAGGGAATGAGCAGTTCTTC
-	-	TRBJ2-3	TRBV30	CARAGGGQADTQYF	TGTGCCCGGGCTGGGGGGGGCCAGGCAGATACGCAGTATTTT
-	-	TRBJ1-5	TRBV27	CASSPLAGNRQPQHF	TGTGCCAGCAGTCCCCTAGCTGGGAATCGTCAGCCCCAGCATTTT